This TCR beta chain stems from a study of Ad26.COV2.S vaccination and SARS-CoV-2 variants. Across the study: Donor was in the COV1001 Ad26.COV2.S trial arm.

A note on this clone: What it binds is unknown.

Treatment specified: approximately 18 received Ad26.COV2.S at low or high dose, single or two shots; about 5 received placebo; per-sample allocation not given. Sampling took place 63 days after the first vaccine or placebo injection. Data came from immunoSEQ multiplex PCR; TCRdb stores just in-frame clones and leaves some out. The sample shows just over 350,000 clones, about 85% of them seen only once. Study outcomes and limitations: Placebo recipients showed lower spike-specific TCR breadth than vaccinees. Total T cell responses may have been underestimated by the TCR breadth and depth analyses. Vaccine and placebo recipients had similar non-spike TCR breadth.

The CDR3 covers 15 residues. Germline assignment: CDR1 SGHAT and CDR2 FQNNGV. Germline trimming cut 9 bases from V and 4 bases from J; bases unmatched to any gene: 11. The source of this sequence is a person between 18 and 60 years old who received the Ad26.COV2.S COVID-19 vaccine or a placebo. The sequences come from peripheral blood, collected in a trial of Ad26.COV2.S vaccine versus placebo. The chain recombines TRBV11-2 with TRBJ2-1, with TRBD2 identical over 8 bases. CDR3 sequence: CASRKAGEPYNEQFF. DNA of the CDR3: TGTGCCAGTAGGAAAGCGGGAGAACCGTACAATGAGCAGTTCTTC.